This T cell receptor (beta chain) stems from a study of blood T cell repertoires in COVID-19. Germline V gene data show CDR1 as ENHRY and CDR2 as SYGVKD. The CDR3 runs 16 residues. V was pared by 5 bases and J by 2 bases, with 4 bases of the junction left unmatched. This clone was recorded only once. Measured with immunoSEQ multiplex PCR; TCRdb has only the in-frame clones, and not every one. The sample shows 90,000 or so clones, 70% to 90% of them seen only once. The clonotype was recovered from a man of 80 years or more with active or convalescent COVID-19. The sample was peripheral blood. This sequence joins TRBV10-3 and TRBJ2-7; 15 bases align to TRBD2. CDR3 DNA sequence: TGTGCCATCAGTCCAGGACTAGCGGGAGGGACCTACGAGCAGTACTTC. Translated: CAISPGLAGGTYEQYF.